This passage covers 27 T cell receptor beta chains from one sample sequenced in a study of blood T cell repertoires in COVID-19. Libraries were prepared by immunoSEQ multiplex PCR; TCRdb keeps only in-frame clonotypes and omits some of them. The data contain roughly 350,000 clones, more than 85% of them seen just once; the ten biggest clones take up less than 20%. Sequencing used PBMCs or T cells enriched from blood (not recorded which). The receptors were sampled from a woman in her twenties or thirties who had recovered from COVID-19.

The chain carries TRBV7-8 and TRBJ1-5; the match to TRBD1 covers 9 bases. The trim removed 5 bases at V and 6 bases at J, leaving 5 bases unmatched. Germline CDR1 and CDR2: SGHVS and FQNEAQ. The CDR3 has 14 amino acids. The CDR3 spells CASSPGTGFQPQHF. In DNA form, the CDR3 reads TGTGCCAGCAGCCCCGGGACAGGGTTTCAGCCCCAGCATTTT.

CDR3 protein: CASLTGGGQPQHF. The DNA of the CDR3 is TGTGCCAGCCTCACAGGGGGCGGTCAGCCCCAGCATTTT. The chain employs TRBV28 and TRBJ1-5; TRBD1 agrees at 9 bases. Germline V gene lookup returns CDR1 MDHEN and CDR2 SYDVKM. There are 13 residues in the CDR3. Germline trimming cut 8 bases from V and 6 bases from J; bases unmatched to any gene: 5.

This chain links TRBV28 with TRBJ1-4; the D is unclear. Germline CDR1 reads MDHEN; CDR2 reads SYDVKM. The CDR3 has 15 residues. The V end was cut by 3 bases, the J end by 1 base, with 9 bases between. For the CDR3, the DNA is TGTGCCAGCAGTTTTTCGGGAGGAACTAATGAAAAACTGTTTTTT. This sequence encodes CASSFSGGTNEKLFF. The full variable domain, rest sourced from reference TRBV28 and TRBJ1-4, is DVKVTQSSRYLVKRTGEKVFLECVQDMDHENMFWYRQDPGLGLRLIYFSYDVKMKEKGDIPEGYSVSREKKERFSLILESASTNQTSMYLCASSFSGGTNEKLFFGSGTQLSVL.

The V and J genes are TRBV18 and TRBJ1-4, with 9 nucleotides matching TRBD1. The germline V gene encodes CDR1 KGHSH and CDR2 LQKENI. The CDR3 sequence is 18 residues long. J was trimmed by 0 bases and V by 4 bases; bases with no gene match: 9. CDR3 sequence (DNA): TGTGCCAGCTCACGGGACAGGGTCCTGATTACAACTAATGAAAAACTGTTTTTT. As protein: CASSRDRVLITTNEKLFF.

The chain links TRBV14 to TRBJ2-5; TRBD2 is a possible D gene (6 bases). The CDR3 is 17 residues long. Germline V gene sequence: CDR1 SGHDN, CDR2 FVKESK. V was clipped by 0 bases and J by 0 bases, with 14 bases between them. CDR3 sequence reads: CASSQEGGTGYQETQYF. CDR3 DNA sequence: TGTGCCAGCAGCCAAGAGGGCGGGACCGGGTACCAAGAGACCCAGTACTTC.

The genes are TRBV2 and TRBJ1-2; 9 bases are a match to TRBD1. This CDR3 spans 14 amino acids. Losses at the gene ends were 4 bases for V and 7 bases for J; bases not matched to a gene: 7. Germline CDR1 is SNHLY and CDR2 is FYNNEI. DNA of the CDR3: TGTGCCAGCAGTGGAAGTGGACAGGGGTCTGGCTACACCTTC. Residues: CASSGSGQGSGYTF.

The V gene is TRBV2, the J gene TRBJ1-2; TRBD1 is a possible D gene (5 bases). The CDR3 spans 11 residues. CDR1 is SNHLY, CDR2 FYNNEI, per germline. With 6 bases removed from V and 8 bases from J, the gap between germline ends came to 10 bases. In nucleotides, the CDR3 is TGTGCCAGCAGCGATTCAGGGGGCTACACCTTC. It codes for CASSDSGGYTF.

This clone was recorded a few times. The V call is TRBV27, the J call TRBJ1-6; 9 bases map to TRBD1. Germline CDR1 is MNHEY and CDR2 is SMNVEV (reference sequence). This CDR3 region has 16 residues. V lost 1 base, J lost 6 bases, and 4 bases stayed unmatched. CDR3 bases: TGTGCCAGCAGTTTATTCCCGGGACAGGGTAATTCACCCCTCCACTTT. This sequence encodes CASSLFPGQGNSPLHF.

This clone has a single count. The rearrangement links TRBV19 to TRBJ1-3; perhaps TRBD1 as D (5 bases). Per germline, CDR1 LNHDA and CDR2 SQIVND (reference sequence). This CDR3 comprises 16 residues. Trimming stripped 2 bases from V and 2 bases from J, with 13 bases between. For the CDR3, the DNA is TGTGCCAGTAGTATATCGTGGGGCAGTACTGGAAACACCATATATTTT. Translated, it gives CASSISWGSTGNTIYF.

The V call is TRBV13, the J call TRBJ2-7; a possible D gene is TRBD1 (6 bases). Germline V lookup: CDR1 PRHDT, CDR2 FYEKMQ (reference sequence). V shed 3 bases and J shed 2 bases, with 14 bases lying between them. The CDR3 length is 15 residues. For the CDR3, the DNA is TGTGCCAGCAGCTTGTCGGCAGGGGAAACCTACGAGCAGTACTTC. Protein: CASSLSAGETYEQYF. The full variable domain, in which reference TRBV13 and TRBJ2-7 provide the parts outside the CDR3, is AAGVIQSPRHLIKEKRETATLKCYPIPRHDTVYWYQQGPGQDPQFLISFYEKMQSDKGSIPDRFSAQQFSDYHSELNMSSLELGDSALYFCASSLSAGETYEQYFGPGTRLTVT.

This chain joins TRBV6-5 and TRBJ1-2, with D possibly matching TRBD1 (5 bases). The CDR3 runs 15 residues. V lost 0 bases, J lost 4 bases, and 12 bases lay in between. The germline V gene has CDR1 MNHEY and CDR2 SVGAGI. CDR3 loop: CASSYSISGGYGYTF. CDR3 DNA sequence: TGTGCCAGCAGTTACTCGATATCGGGGGGCTATGGCTACACCTTC.

J is TRBJ2-3 and V is TRBV7-6; a possible D gene is TRBD2 (7 bases). Trimming cost V 2 bases and J 0 bases, with 15 bases left between them. CDR1 and CDR2 from the germline V gene are SGHVS and FNYEAQ. The CDR3 is 17 residues long. The CDR3 DNA sequence: TGTGCCAGCAGCTTAAATAGGGGGGGCCGGAGCACAGATACGCAGTATTTT. Its translation is CASSLNRGGRSTDTQYF.

The CDR3 is CASSLTDSHGYTF. In DNA form, the CDR3 reads TGTGCCAGCAGTCTCACAGACAGCCACGGCTACACCTTC. V and J are TRBV28 and TRBJ1-2; maybe TRBD1 (5 bases). Germline V CDR1 and CDR2: MDHEN, SYDVKM. CDR3 length: 13 amino acids. Between the trimmed V and J ends, which lost 5 bases and 8 bases, there was a span of 15 bases.

This sequence joins TRBV7-9 and TRBJ2-1; perhaps TRBD1 as D (6 bases). Trimming cost V 1 base and J 11 bases, with 21 bases left between them. The V gene's germline CDR1 is SEHNR and CDR2 FQNEAQ (reference sequence). The CDR3 runs to 16 residues. For the CDR3, the DNA is TGTGCCAGCAGCTTAGGTTTGACAGGATACGATTGGCAGCAGTTCTTC. It is translated as CASSLGLTGYDWQQFF.

This chain joins TRBV6-5 and TRBJ1-6; 7 bases agree with TRBD1. Trimming cost V 6 bases and J 7 bases; bases outside gene matches: 3. The CDR3 has 13 residues. Germline assignment: CDR1 MNHEY and CDR2 SVGAGI. The CDR3 protein is CASSGTENSPLHF. The CDR3 region has the DNA TGTGCCAGCAGCGGGACAGAAAATTCACCCCTCCACTTT.

The chain combines TRBV10-3 with TRBJ2-1; D remains ambiguous. This CDR3 has 14 residues. In germline, CDR1 is ENHRY, CDR2 SYGVKD. Trimming shortened V by 0 bases and J by 4 bases, and 7 bases separated the two germline ends. CDR3 DNA: TGTGCCATCAGTGAGTCGTCCGGGTACAATGAGCAGTTCTTC. Amino acid sequence: CAISESSGYNEQFF.

The chain carries TRBV5-1 and TRBJ2-7; 9 nucleotides agree with TRBD2. The CDR3 extends over 14 amino acids. Germline-derived CDR1 and CDR2 are SGHRS and YFSETQ. After removal of 6 bases from V and 6 bases from J, the junction contained 10 bases not matched to a gene. The CDR3 region is CASTPAGGKREQYF. The CDR3 region has the DNA TGCGCCAGCACCCCGGCGGGAGGGAAGCGCGAGCAGTACTTC.

The rearrangement joins TRBV15 to TRBJ2-7, with D possibly matching TRBD2 (6 bases). Trimming shortened V by 1 base and J by 5 bases, and 6 bases separated the two germline ends. The CDR3 loop spans 12 amino acids. Germline lookup yields CDR1 LNHNV and CDR2 YYDKDF (reference sequence). The DNA for the CDR3 is TGTGCCACCAGCAGAGCGGGAGACGAGCAGTACTTC. Amino acids: CATSRAGDEQYF. Drawing the rest from reference TRBV15 and TRBJ2-7, the complete variable domain is DAMVIQNPRYQVTQFGKPVTLSCSQTLNHNVMYWYQQKSSQAPKLLFHYYDKDFNNEADTPDNFQSRRPNTSFCFLDIRSPGLGDTAMYLCATSRAGDEQYFGPGTRLTVT.

The chain links TRBV6-5 to TRBJ2-2, with a tentative D call TRBD1 (6 bases). V was shortened by 0 bases and J by 4 bases, with 9 bases between the two germline ends. The length of the CDR3 is 15 residues. Germline loops: CDR1 MNHEY, CDR2 SVGAGI. CDR3 bases: TGTGCCAGCAGTTACTCGGGGGCTTTCACCGGGGAGCTGTTTTTT. Amino acids: CASSYSGAFTGELFF.

The CDR3 here is CASSVPTGLSDTQYF. The DNA of the CDR3 is TGTGCCAGCAGCGTACCAACAGGGTTATCAGATACGCAGTATTTT. The V and J genes are TRBV9 and TRBJ2-3, with D possibly matching TRBD1 (6 bases). With 1 base removed from V and 4 bases from J, the gap between germline ends came to 13 bases. The CDR3 loop spans 15 amino acids. In germline, CDR1 is SGDLS, CDR2 YYNGEE.

This chain links TRBV12-3 or TRBV12-4 with TRBJ1-2; 8 positions match TRBD1. The CDR3 length is 11 residues. V was pared by 5 bases and J by 10 bases, with 3 bases of the junction left unmatched. CDR3 bases: TGTGCCAGCAGTAACAGGGGGGCCTACACCTTC. It yields the protein CASSNRGAYTF.

The J gene is TRBJ1-3, the V gene TRBV7-3; D remains unclear. Per germline, CDR1 SGHTA and CDR2 FQGTGA. The CDR3 has 16 residues. Trimming took off 1 base at V and 0 bases at J, with 10 bases between the two ends. In nucleotides, the CDR3 is TGTGCCAGCAGCTTAAAAGAGGCAAACTCTGGAAACACCATATATTTT. Translating gives CASSLKEANSGNTIYF. Based on the CDR3 plus reference TRBV7-3 and TRBJ1-3, the full variable domain is GAGVSQTPSNKVTEKGKYVELRCDPISGHTALYWYRQSLGQGPEFLIYFQGTGAADDSGLPNDRFFAVRPEGSVSTLKIQRTERGDSAVYLCASSLKEANSGNTIYFGEGSWLTVV.

J is TRBJ2-3 and V is TRBV11-2; TRBD1 aligns across 9 bases. Germline V CDR1 and CDR2: SGHAT, FQNNGV. The J segment lost 3 bases and the V segment lost 6 bases, leaving 10 bases of the junction unmatched. This CDR3 has 16 residues. Written as DNA, the CDR3 is TGTGCCAGCAGGTCCAACCGGGACAGGGTAACAGATACGCAGTATTTT. Translated, it gives CASRSNRDRVTDTQYF. The full variable domain, completed using reference TRBV11-2 and TRBJ2-3, is EAGVAQSPRYKIIEKRQSVAFWCNPISGHATLYWYQQILGQGPKLLIQFQNNGVVDDSQLPKDRFSAERLKGVDSTLKIQPAKLEDSAVYLCASRSNRDRVTDTQYFGPGTRLTVL.

This sequence joins TRBV7-3 and TRBJ1-1, with 8 bases identical to TRBD1. The CDR3 spans 16 residues. CDR1 is SGHTA and CDR2 is FQGTGA in the germline V gene. With 4 bases clipped from V and 7 bases from J, the junction kept 14 bases outside the gene matches. Here the CDR3 reads CASSSGGSRGSIEAFF. As DNA, the CDR3 is TGTGCCAGCAGCTCAGGGGGCAGCAGGGGGAGCATTGAAGCTTTCTTT.

The chain employs TRBV15 and TRBJ2-5, with a possible D match to TRBD2 (6 bases). This CDR3 is 17 amino acids long. CDR1 is LNHNV and CDR2 is YYDKDF in the germline V gene (reference sequence). V lost 5 bases to trimming and J lost 2 bases, with 21 bases between them. The CDR3 nucleotides are TGTGCCACCAGCCCTACCTCTCTTGGGGGGTTTCAAGAGACCCAGTACTTC. It encodes CATSPTSLGGFQETQYF.

The V gene is TRBV25-1, the J gene TRBJ1-5; no definite D call. This CDR3 comprises 16 residues. V shed 1 base and J shed 7 bases, with 17 bases lying between them. Germline CDR1 reads MGHDK; CDR2 reads SYGVNS. The CDR3 bases are TGTGCCAGCAGTGAATCAGGAGCAGGCGGAGGGCAGCCCCAGCATTTT. As protein: CASSESGAGGGQPQHF.

The V gene is TRBV7-8, the J gene TRBJ1-1; D remains unclear. The length of the CDR3 is 13 residues. Per the germline V gene, CDR1 is SGHVS and CDR2 is FQNEAQ. Deletions cut 5 bases from V and 4 bases from J, with 11 bases between. CDR3 nucleotides: TGTGCCAGCAGCCCTCTAGGAGGCACTGAAGCTTTCTTT. Its protein product is CASSPLGGTEAFF.